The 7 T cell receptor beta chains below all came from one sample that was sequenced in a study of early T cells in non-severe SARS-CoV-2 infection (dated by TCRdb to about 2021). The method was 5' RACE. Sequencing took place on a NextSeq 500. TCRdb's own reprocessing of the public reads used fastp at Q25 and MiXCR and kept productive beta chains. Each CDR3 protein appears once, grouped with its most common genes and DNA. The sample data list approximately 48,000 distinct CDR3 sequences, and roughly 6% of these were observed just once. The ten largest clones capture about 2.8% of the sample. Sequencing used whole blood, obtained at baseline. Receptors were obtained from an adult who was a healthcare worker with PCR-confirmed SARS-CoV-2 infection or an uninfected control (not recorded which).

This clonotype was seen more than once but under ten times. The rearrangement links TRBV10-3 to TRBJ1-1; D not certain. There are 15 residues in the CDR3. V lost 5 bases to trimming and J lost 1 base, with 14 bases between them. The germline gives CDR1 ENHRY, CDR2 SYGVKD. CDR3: CAISRTDPRNTEAFF. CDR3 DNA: TGTGCCATCAGTAGGACGGACCCTCGGAACACTGAAGCTTTCTTT.

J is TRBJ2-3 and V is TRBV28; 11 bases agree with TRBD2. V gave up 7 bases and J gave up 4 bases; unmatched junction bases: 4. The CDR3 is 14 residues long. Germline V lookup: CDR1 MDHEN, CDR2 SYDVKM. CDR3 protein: CASTPSGGSDTQYF. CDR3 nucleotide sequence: TGTGCCAGCACTCCTAGCGGGGGGTCAGATACGCAGTATTTT.

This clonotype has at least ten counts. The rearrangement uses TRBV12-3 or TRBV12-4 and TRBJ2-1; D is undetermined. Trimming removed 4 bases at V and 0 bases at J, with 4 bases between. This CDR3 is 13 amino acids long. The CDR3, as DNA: TGTGCCAGCAGTTCCTTCTCCTACAATGAGCAGTTCTTC. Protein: CASSSFSYNEQFF.

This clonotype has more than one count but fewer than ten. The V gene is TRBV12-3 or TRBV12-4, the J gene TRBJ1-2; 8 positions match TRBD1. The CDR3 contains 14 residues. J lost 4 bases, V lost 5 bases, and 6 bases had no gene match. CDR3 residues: CASSARGLGYGYTF. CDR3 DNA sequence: TGTGCCAGCAGTGCCAGGGGGCTTGGCTATGGCTACACCTTC.

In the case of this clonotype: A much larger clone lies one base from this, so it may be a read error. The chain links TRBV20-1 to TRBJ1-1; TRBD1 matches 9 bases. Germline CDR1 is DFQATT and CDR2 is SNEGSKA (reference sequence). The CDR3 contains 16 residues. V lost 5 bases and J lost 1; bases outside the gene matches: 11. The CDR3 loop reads CSAPGQGMSTNTEAFF. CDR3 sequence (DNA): TGCAGTGCTCCAGGACAGGGGATGTCGACGAACACTGAAGCTTTCTTT.

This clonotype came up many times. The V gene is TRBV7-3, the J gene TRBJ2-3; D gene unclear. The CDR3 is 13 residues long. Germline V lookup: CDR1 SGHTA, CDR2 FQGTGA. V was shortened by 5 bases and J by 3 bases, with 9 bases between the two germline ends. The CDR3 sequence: CASSPYGTDTQYF. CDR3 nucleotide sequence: TGTGCCAGCAGCCCCTACGGGACAGATACGCAGTATTTT. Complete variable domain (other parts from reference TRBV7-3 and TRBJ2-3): GAGVSQTPSNKVTEKGKYVELRCDPISGHTALYWYRQSLGQGPEFLIYFQGTGAADDSGLPNDRFFAVRPEGSVSTLKIQRTERGDSAVYLCASSPYGTDTQYFGPGTRLTVL.

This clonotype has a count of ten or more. CDR3 loop: CASKWASMARDGYTF. The CDR3 coding sequence is TGTGCTTCAAAATGGGCCTCCATGGCGAGGGATGGCTACACCTTC. V is TRBV19 and J is TRBJ1-2; no clear D gene. The CDR3 has 15 residues. Germline V gene sequence: CDR1 LNHDA, CDR2 SQIVND (reference sequence).